This TCR beta chain appears in the sequencing data of a study of control samples from healthy donors and cancer patients. Measured with immunoSEQ multiplex PCR; TCRdb has only the in-frame clones, and not every one. Of 100,000 to 150,000 clones listed, 80% to 95% are singletons. V was clipped by 0 bases and J by 3 bases, with 12 bases between them. The CDR3 totals 15 residues. Looked up from germline, CDR1 is MNHEY and CDR2 is SVGAGI. The chain carries TRBV6-5 and TRBJ2-7; D is possibly TRBD1 (5 bases). The source material was blood. This sequence originates from a young man in good health. CDR3 nucleotides: TGTGCCAGCAGTTACTCGGCAGGGCTGGGCTACGAGCAGTACTTC. Translation: CASSYSAGLGYEQYF.